A selection of T cell receptor beta chains follows, all from one sample in a study of CD8 T cells in Susac syndrome. In TCRdb, the immunoSEQ multiplex PCR reads were re-called with MiXCR into one record per CDR3 protein. This sample has roughly 80,000 distinct CDR3 sequences, with 75% to 95% found just once. Sequences were obtained from CD8+ T cells from PBMCs. The receptors shown here come from a human donor with multiple sclerosis. Each CDR3 is given with its conserved first and last residue. A D gene is named only where the DNA matches it firmly. Only part of the rows carry a size: once, few, many, or a class if the clone is expanded.

DNA: TGTGCCAGCAGGCGGGACCCAGTGATAAATGAGCAGTTCTTC
CDR3: CASRRDPVINEQFF
D: .
V: TRBV12-3/TRBV12-4
size: .
J: TRBJ2-1

DNA: TGTGCCAGCAGTTACTCTACGTCACCGAACACCGGGGAGCTGTTTTTT
CDR3: CASSYSTSPNTGELFF
D: .
V: TRBV6-5
size: .
J: TRBJ2-2

DNA: TGTGCCAGCAGCTTGAGTAGGAAACGGGACAGGGATAATGAGCAGTTCTTC
CDR3: CASSLSRKRDRDNEQFF
D: TRBD1
V: TRBV5-6
size: .
J: TRBJ2-1

DNA: TGTGCCAGCAGCTTAGGGGGCGACGTTTACTACGAGCAGTACTTC
CDR3: CASSLGGDVYYEQYF
D: .
V: TRBV11-2
size: .
J: TRBJ2-7

DNA: TGTGCCAGTAGTATTGGCGGGAGGGCTGAGCAGTTCTTC
CDR3: CASSIGGRAEQFF
D: TRBD2
V: TRBV19
size: .
J: TRBJ2-1

DNA: TGTGCCAGCAGCTTAGCAAGGACTAGCGGGAGAAAAGGCTACGAGCAGTACTTC
CDR3: CASSLARTSGRKGYEQYF
D: TRBD2
V: TRBV7-9
size: once
J: TRBJ2-7

DNA: TGCGCCAGCAGCCAAGATGAGACAGCGCTCTATGGCTACACCTTC
CDR3: CASSQDETALYGYTF
D: .
V: TRBV4-3
size: .
J: TRBJ1-2

DNA: TGTGCCAGCTCTCCTACACTGAACTATGGCTACACCTTC
CDR3: CASSPTLNYGYTF
D: .
V: TRBV18
size: .
J: TRBJ1-2

DNA: TGCGCCAGCAGCCAACCTTGGGACAGGGGGTATGGCTACACCTTC
CDR3: CASSQPWDRGYGYTF
D: TRBD1
V: TRBV4-1
size: .
J: TRBJ1-2

DNA: TGTGCCAGCACCCCGGAGGGGTTCACTACACCTACAACTAATGAAAAACTGTTTTTT
CDR3: CASTPEGFTTPTTNEKLFF
D: .
V: TRBV2
size: .
J: TRBJ1-4

DNA: TGCGCCAGCAGTGTGGTATCGAACACTGAAGCTTTCTTT
CDR3: CASSVVSNTEAFF
D: .
V: TRBV10-2
size: .
J: TRBJ1-1

DNA: TGTGCCAGCAGTTTATCGGGGGTGGGTTACGAGCAGTACTTC
CDR3: CASSLSGVGYEQYF
D: .
V: TRBV28
size: .
J: TRBJ2-7

DNA: TGTGCCAGCAGTTCCATAGCCGGGACAGGCCTCTACGAGCAGTACTTC
CDR3: CASSSIAGTGLYEQYF
D: TRBD1
V: TRBV12-3/TRBV12-4
size: .
J: TRBJ2-7

DNA: TGTGCCAGCAGTGAATTTGGCGGGTCCGGAGAGACCCAGTACTTC
CDR3: CASSEFGGSGETQYF
D: .
V: TRBV25-1
size: .
J: TRBJ2-5

DNA: TGTGCCAGCAGTTTGGACCACGGAAGGAACACTGAAGCTTTCTTT
CDR3: CASSLDHGRNTEAFF
D: .
V: TRBV27
size: .
J: TRBJ1-1

DNA: TGTGCCAGCGGAGGAGGGGGGATACTTCCTAGCACAGATACGCAGTATTTT
CDR3: CASGGGGILPSTDTQYF
D: .
V: TRBV2
size: once
J: TRBJ2-3

DNA: TGTGCCTGGAGGACAAGCGGGAGGGACACCGGGGAGCTGTTTTTT
CDR3: CAWRTSGRDTGELFF
D: TRBD2
V: TRBV30
size: .
J: TRBJ2-2

DNA: TGTGCCAGCAGTTTGTCATATGAGCAGTTCTTC
CDR3: CASSLSYEQFF
D: .
V: TRBV28
size: .
J: TRBJ2-1

DNA: TGTGCCATCAGTGAGTCGACAGGGGCCGTCCAAGAGACCCAGTACTTC
CDR3: CAISESTGAVQETQYF
D: TRBD1
V: TRBV10-3
size: .
J: TRBJ2-5

DNA: TGTGCCAGCAGTCCCCCATTGGAAGGGGCCAAAAACATTCAGTACTTC
CDR3: CASSPPLEGAKNIQYF
D: .
V: TRBV28
size: .
J: TRBJ2-4

DNA: TGTGCCAGCAGTGAAGGTGTACCGGGGGCATACGAGCAGTACTTC
CDR3: CASSEGVPGAYEQYF
D: .
V: TRBV6-1
size: .
J: TRBJ2-7

DNA: TGTGCCAGCAGCCACAGGGGACTGGGGGCTGAAGCTTTCTTT
CDR3: CASSHRGLGAEAFF
D: TRBD1
V: TRBV7-9
size: .
J: TRBJ1-1